This T cell receptor beta chain was identified during a study of blood T cells in healthy people across ages. Points on this clonotype: Its matching antigen is unknown.

Using a J-beta primer mix together with a sample-barcoded 5' primer, a second PCR was run for roughly 6 to 11 cycles. In TCRdb, the 5' RACE reads were re-called with MiXCR into one record per CDR3 protein. The sample records some 1.1 million distinct CDR3 sequences, more than 30% being singletons. Regarding the study as a whole: A conclusive naive versus antigen-experienced comparison was prevented by the unsorted PBMCs.

This TCR was recovered from a man younger than 35 in good health. The sequenced sample was blood.

CDR3 residues: CASSLSRGEQFF. The CDR3 nucleotides are TGTGCCAGCAGTTTAAGCAGGGGTGAGCAGTTCTTC. The chain combines TRBV12-3 or TRBV12-4 with TRBJ2-1; D is perhaps TRBD1 (6 bases). The CDR3 consists of 12 residues. V lost 2 bases and J 9 bases, leaving 8 bases between the germline ends.